This T cell receptor (beta chain) came from a study of blood T cell repertoires in COVID-19. Adults between roughly 18 and 89 years of age took part from about 24 US areas. Participants reported their clinical history, and cohort assignment relied on those reports. Original data processing: Estimation of nucleated cell counts relied on the amplification of reference gene primers. The table came from immunoSEQ multiplex PCR; TCRdb's copy has only in-frame clones and leaves some out. V and J calls and clone size are those listed in that table; D and trimming were worked out from the DNA. The table shows around 330,000 clones, with roughly nine tenths occurring only once. CDR1 is MNHNS, CDR2 SASEGT, per germline. The CDR3 contains 16 residues. Trimming cost V 4 bases and J 2 bases, with 17 bases left between them.

The specimen was PBMCs or T cells enriched from blood (not recorded which). This clonotype was obtained from a man aged 60 to 75 who had recovered from COVID-19. The gene calls are TRBV6-1 and TRBJ2-5; D is perhaps TRBD1 (6 bases). The DNA for the CDR3 is TGTGCCAGCAGTGCTTCGCCGGGACAAGTTCAAGAGACCCAGTACTTC. The encoded protein is CASSASPGQVQETQYF.